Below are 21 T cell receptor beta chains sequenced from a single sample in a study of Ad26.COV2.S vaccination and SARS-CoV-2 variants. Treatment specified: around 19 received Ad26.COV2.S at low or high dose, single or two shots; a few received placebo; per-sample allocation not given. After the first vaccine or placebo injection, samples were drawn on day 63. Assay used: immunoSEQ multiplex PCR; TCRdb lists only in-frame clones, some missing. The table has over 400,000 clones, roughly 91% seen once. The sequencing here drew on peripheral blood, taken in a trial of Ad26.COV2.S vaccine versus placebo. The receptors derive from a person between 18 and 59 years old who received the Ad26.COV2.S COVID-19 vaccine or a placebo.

The CDR3 bases are TGTGCCAGCAGATTCGCCATGAATGAGCAGTTCTTC. This sequence encodes CASRFAMNEQFF. This chain connects TRBV2 to TRBJ2-1; D is ambiguous. Looked up from germline, CDR1 is SNHLY and CDR2 is FYNNEI. This CDR3 is built from 12 residues. V dropped 6 bases and J dropped 7 bases, with 10 bases sitting between them. Supplemented by reference TRBV2 and TRBJ2-1, the full variable domain reads EPEVTQTPSHQVTQMGQEVILRCVPISNHLYFYWYRQILGQKVEFLVSFYNNEISEKSEIFDDQFSVERPDGSNFTLKIRSTKLEDSAMYFCASRFAMNEQFFGPGTRLTVL.

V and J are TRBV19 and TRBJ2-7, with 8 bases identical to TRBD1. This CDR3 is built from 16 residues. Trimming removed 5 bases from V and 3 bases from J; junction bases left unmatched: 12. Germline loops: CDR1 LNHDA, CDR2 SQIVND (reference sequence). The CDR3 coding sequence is TGTGCCAGTAGTGCTGCCGGGCAGGGGGCTTTCTACGAGCAGTACTTC. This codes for CASSAAGQGAFYEQYF.

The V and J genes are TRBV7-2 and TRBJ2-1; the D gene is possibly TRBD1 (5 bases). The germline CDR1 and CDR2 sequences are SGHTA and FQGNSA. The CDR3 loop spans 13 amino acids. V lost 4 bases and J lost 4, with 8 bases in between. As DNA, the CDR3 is TGTGCCAGCAGCTCAGGACAATACAATGAGCAGTTCTTC. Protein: CASSSGQYNEQFF. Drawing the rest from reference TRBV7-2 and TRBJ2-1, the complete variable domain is GAGVSQSPSNKVTEKGKDVELRCDPISGHTALYWYRQSLGQGLEFLIYFQGNSAPDKSGLPSDRFSAERTGGSVSTLTIQRTQQEDSAVYLCASSSGQYNEQFFGPGTRLTVL.

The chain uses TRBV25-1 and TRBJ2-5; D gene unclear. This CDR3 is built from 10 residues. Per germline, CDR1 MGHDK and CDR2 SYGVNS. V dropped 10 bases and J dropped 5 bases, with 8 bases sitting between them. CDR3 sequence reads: CATERETQYF. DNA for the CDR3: TGTGCCACCGAACGGGAGACCCAGTACTTC.

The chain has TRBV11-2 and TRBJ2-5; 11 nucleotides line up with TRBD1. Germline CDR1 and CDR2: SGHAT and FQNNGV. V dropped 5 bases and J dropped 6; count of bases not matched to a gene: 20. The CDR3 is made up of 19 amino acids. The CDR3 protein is CASSRVSHLATDRGQTQYF. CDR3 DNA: TGTGCCAGCAGCCGCGTTTCACATTTGGCAACGGACAGGGGGCAGACCCAGTACTTC. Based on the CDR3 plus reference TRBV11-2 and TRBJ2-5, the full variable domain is EAGVAQSPRYKIIEKRQSVAFWCNPISGHATLYWYQQILGQGPKLLIQFQNNGVVDDSQLPKDRFSAERLKGVDSTLKIQPAKLEDSAVYLCASSRVSHLATDRGQTQYFGPGTRLLVL.

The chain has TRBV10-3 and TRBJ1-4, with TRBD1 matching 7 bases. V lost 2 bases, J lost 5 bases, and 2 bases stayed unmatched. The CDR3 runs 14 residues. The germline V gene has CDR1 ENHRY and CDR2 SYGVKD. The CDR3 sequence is CAISEAGGNEKLFF. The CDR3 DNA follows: TGTGCCATCAGTGAGGCAGGGGGGAATGAAAAACTGTTTTTT.

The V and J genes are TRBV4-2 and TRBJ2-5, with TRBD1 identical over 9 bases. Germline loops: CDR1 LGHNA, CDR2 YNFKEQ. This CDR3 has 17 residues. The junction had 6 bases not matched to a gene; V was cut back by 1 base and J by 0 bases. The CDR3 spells CASSQGLGQGDQETQYF. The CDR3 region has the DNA TGTGCCAGCAGCCAAGGGTTGGGACAGGGTGACCAAGAGACCCAGTACTTC.

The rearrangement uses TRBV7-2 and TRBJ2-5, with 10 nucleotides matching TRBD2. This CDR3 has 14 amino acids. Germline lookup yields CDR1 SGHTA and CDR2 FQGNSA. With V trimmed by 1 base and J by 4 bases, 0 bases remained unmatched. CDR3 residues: CASSLGLAGETQYF. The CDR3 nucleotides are TGTGCCAGCAGCTTAGGACTAGCGGGAGAGACCCAGTACTTC.

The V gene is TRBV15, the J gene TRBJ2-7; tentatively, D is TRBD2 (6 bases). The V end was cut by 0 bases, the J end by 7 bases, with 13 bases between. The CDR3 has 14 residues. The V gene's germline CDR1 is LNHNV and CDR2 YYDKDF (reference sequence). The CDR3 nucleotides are TGTGCCACCAGCAGAGATGCGGGGATGGGGGAGCAGTACTTC. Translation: CATSRDAGMGEQYF.

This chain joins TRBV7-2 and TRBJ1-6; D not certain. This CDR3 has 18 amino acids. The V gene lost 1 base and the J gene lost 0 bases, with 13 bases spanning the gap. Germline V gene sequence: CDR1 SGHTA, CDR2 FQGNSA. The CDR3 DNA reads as TGTGCCAGCAGCTTAGAAGGGCCGTTTAGCTCCTATAATTCACCCCTCCACTTT. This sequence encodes CASSLEGPFSSYNSPLHF.

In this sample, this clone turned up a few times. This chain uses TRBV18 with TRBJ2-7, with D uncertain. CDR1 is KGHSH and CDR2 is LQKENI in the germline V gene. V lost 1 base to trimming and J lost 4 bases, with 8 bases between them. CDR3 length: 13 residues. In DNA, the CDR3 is TGTGCCAGCTCACCACTCTCTGAGTACGAGCAGTACTTC. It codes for CASSPLSEYEQYF.

Here the CDR3 reads CASSRPGLASTYEQYF. DNA of the CDR3: TGTGCCAGCAGTCGACCGGGACTAGCATCGACCTACGAGCAGTACTTC. The J gene is TRBJ2-7, the V gene TRBV6-6; 9 bases are a match to TRBD2. The germline gives CDR1 MNHNY, CDR2 SVGAGI (reference sequence). Germline trimming cut 5 bases from V and 2 bases from J; bases unmatched to any gene: 10. This CDR3 region has 16 residues.

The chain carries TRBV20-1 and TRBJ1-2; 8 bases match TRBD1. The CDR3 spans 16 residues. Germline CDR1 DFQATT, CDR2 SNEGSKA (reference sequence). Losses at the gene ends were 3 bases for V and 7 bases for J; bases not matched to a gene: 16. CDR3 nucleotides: TGCAGTGCTAGTAGCCCGGGGGCAGGGGGCGTCAGTGGCTACACCTTC. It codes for CSASSPGAGGVSGYTF.

The CDR3 region is CASSLASGSSYNEQFF. In nucleotides, the CDR3 is TGTGCCAGCAGCTTGGCTAGCGGGAGCTCCTACAATGAGCAGTTCTTC. This rearrangement joins TRBV7-8 to TRBJ2-1; TRBD2 agrees at 10 bases. The CDR3 runs to 16 residues. Germline trimming cut 3 bases from V and 0 bases from J; bases unmatched to any gene: 2. Germline V gene lookup returns CDR1 SGHVS and CDR2 FQNEAQ.

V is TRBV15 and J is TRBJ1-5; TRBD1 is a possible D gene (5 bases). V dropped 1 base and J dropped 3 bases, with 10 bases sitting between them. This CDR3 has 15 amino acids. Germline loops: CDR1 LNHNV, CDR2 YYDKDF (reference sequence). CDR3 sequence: CATSRGGRPNQPQHF. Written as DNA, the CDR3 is TGTGCCACCAGCAGAGGGGGGAGGCCCAATCAGCCCCAGCATTTT.

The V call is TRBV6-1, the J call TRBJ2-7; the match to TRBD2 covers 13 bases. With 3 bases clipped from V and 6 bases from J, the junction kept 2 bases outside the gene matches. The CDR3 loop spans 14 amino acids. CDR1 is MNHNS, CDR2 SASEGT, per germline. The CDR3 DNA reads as TGTGCCAGCAGTGAGGGACTAGCGGGAAGCGAGCAGTACTTC. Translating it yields CASSEGLAGSEQYF.

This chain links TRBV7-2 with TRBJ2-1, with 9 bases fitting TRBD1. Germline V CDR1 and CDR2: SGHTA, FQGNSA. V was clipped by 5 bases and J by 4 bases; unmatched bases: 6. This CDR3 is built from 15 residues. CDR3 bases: TGTGCCAGCAGCCCCGGACAGGGGCATTACAATGAGCAGTTCTTC. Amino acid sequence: CASSPGQGHYNEQFF.

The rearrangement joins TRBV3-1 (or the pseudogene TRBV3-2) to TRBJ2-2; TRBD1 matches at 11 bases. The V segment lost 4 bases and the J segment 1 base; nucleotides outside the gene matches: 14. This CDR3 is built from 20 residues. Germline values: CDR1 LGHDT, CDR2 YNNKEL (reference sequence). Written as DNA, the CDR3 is TGTGCCAGCAGCCCCCCAGGGCGGACAGGGGGCTCTCGGAACACCGGGGAGCTGTTTTTT. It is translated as CASSPPGRTGGSRNTGELFF.

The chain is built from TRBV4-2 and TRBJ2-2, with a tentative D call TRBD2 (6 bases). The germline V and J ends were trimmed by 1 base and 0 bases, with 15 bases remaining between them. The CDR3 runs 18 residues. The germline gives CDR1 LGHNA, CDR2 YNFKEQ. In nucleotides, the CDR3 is TGTGCCAGCAGCCAAGTGTTAAGGGGACTCGCGAACACCGGGGAGCTGTTTTTT. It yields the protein CASSQVLRGLANTGELFF.

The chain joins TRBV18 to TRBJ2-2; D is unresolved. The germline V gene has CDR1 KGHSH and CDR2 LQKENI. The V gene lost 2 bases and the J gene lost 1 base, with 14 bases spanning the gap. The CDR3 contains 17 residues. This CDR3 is CASSPARRTRNTGELFF. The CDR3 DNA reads TGTGCCAGCTCACCAGCAAGGCGGACCCGGAACACCGGGGAGCTGTTTTTT. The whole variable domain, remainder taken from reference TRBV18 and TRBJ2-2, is NAGVMQNPRHLVRRRGQEARLRCSPMKGHSHVYWYRQLPEEGLKFMVYLQKENIIDESGMPKERFSAEFPKEGPSILRIQQVVRGDSAAYFCASSPARRTRNTGELFFGEGSRLTVL.

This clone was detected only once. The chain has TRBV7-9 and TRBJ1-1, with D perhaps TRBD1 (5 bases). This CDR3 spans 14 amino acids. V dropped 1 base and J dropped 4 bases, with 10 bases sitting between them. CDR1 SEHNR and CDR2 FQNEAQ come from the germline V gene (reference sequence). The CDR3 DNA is TGTGCCAGCAGCTTAGGTCACAGGCCCACTGAAGCTTTCTTT. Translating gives CASSLGHRPTEAFF.